This T cell receptor beta chain was profiled in a study of shared clonotypes between healthy human individuals. This clone was counted only a few times. Its antigen is as yet unknown. The germline V gene encodes CDR1 SEHNR and CDR2 FQNEAQ (reference sequence). The CDR3 has 12 amino acids. V lost 3 bases and J 10 bases, leaving 12 bases between the germline ends. Overall study results and limits: An anticipated effect of sequencing depth on clonotype sharing among donors was recognized. Exclusively blood specimens were collected; tissue repertoires likely differ.

TCRdb's table, derived via immunoSEQ multiplex PCR, lists solely in-frame clones and lacks some. The sample has approximately 2.5 million clones; 90% to 95% are singletons. The source of this sequence is a man between 18 and 35 years old in good health. Some clones in this sample may be carry-over from other donors' samples. This chain joins TRBV7-9 and TRBJ1-1; D is unclear. The sequencing input was naive CD4+ T cells from PBMCs. The subset: CD45RA+ positively selected. CDR3 sequence: CASSFSSNGAFF. The CDR3 DNA reads as TGTGCCAGCAGCTTTTCGAGTAACGGAGCTTTCTTT.